Shown below are 31 T cell receptor beta chains from a single sample sequenced in a study of T cell responses to AZD1222 COVID-19 vaccine. The protocol was immunoSEQ multiplex PCR, while the TCRdb copy is restricted to in-frame clones and leaves out a portion. The sample has about 59,000 clones, roughly 84% seen once; the top ten hold around 7.5%. The specimen comprised peripheral blood, sampled on day 0 of AZD1222 vaccination. The source is an adult in good health.

V and J are TRBV4-3 and TRBJ1-2; D is possibly TRBD1 (6 bases). The V gene's germline CDR1 is LGHNA and CDR2 YSLEER. V was pared by 4 bases and J by 2 bases, with 17 bases between. The CDR3 is made up of 16 amino acids. As DNA, the CDR3 is TGCGCCAGCAGCCCCATGGTTGCAGGGGAGAACTATGGCTACACCTTC. Encoded protein: CASSPMVAGENYGYTF.

This clone has just a few counts. The J gene is TRBJ1-2, the V gene TRBV6-1; D ambiguous. The germline V and J ends were trimmed by 3 bases and 8 bases, with 7 bases remaining between them. The CDR3 is made up of 11 amino acids. Germline V gene data show CDR1 as MNHNS and CDR2 as SASEGT. CDR3 DNA: TGTGCCAGCAGTGAGATTGGCGGCTACACCTTC. It specifies CASSEIGGYTF.

This clone has only one observation. The chain joins TRBV9 to TRBJ2-3; perhaps TRBD2 as D (5 bases). This CDR3 has 14 residues. The V end lost 2 bases, the J end lost 0 bases, and 7 bases lay between the germline ends. The germline V gene encodes CDR1 SGDLS and CDR2 YYNGEE. The CDR3 DNA follows: TGTGCCAGCAGCGTTCGGGGTAGCACAGATACGCAGTATTTT. This sequence encodes CASSVRGSTDTQYF.

The genes are TRBV7-2 and TRBJ2-1; D unresolved. The V and J ends lost 3 bases and 9 bases respectively, with 12 bases between them. CDR3 length equals 13 residues. Germline-derived CDR1 and CDR2 are SGHTA and FQGNSA. This CDR3 is CASSFWKNGEQFF. The CDR3 nucleotides are TGTGCCAGCAGCTTTTGGAAGAATGGTGAGCAGTTCTTC.

Only a few counts were recorded for this clone. This CDR3 is CASSYSSDPGRPNTDTQYF. The CDR3 DNA reads TGTGCCAGCAGTTACTCGTCCGACCCTGGGAGGCCGAACACAGATACGCAGTATTTT. The V call is TRBV6-2 or TRBV6-3, the J call TRBJ2-3; perhaps TRBD2 as D (6 bases). This CDR3 spans 19 amino acids. Germline-derived CDR1 and CDR2 are MNHEY and SVGEGT. The germline V and J ends were trimmed by 0 bases and 2 bases, with 21 bases remaining between them.

The gene calls are TRBV2 and TRBJ2-2, with 8 bases aligning to TRBD2. The CDR3 is 17 residues long. Germline V gene lookup returns CDR1 SNHLY and CDR2 FYNNEI. Trimming cost V 3 bases and J 5 bases; bases outside gene matches: 11. The CDR3 loop reads CASSDESGGQSTGELFF. Written as DNA, the CDR3 is TGTGCCAGCAGTGATGAGAGCGGGGGCCAATCAACCGGGGAGCTGTTTTTT.

The chain couples TRBV7-8 to TRBJ2-5, with no clear D. The CDR3 length is 12 residues. Germline CDR1 SGHVS, CDR2 FQNEAQ. Trimming removed 5 bases at V and 5 bases at J, with 9 bases between. This CDR3 reads CASSRNGETQYF. The CDR3 DNA is TGTGCCAGCAGCCGAAACGGGGAGACCCAGTACTTC.

The V and J genes are TRBV3-1 (or the pseudogene TRBV3-2) and TRBJ2-7; 14 bases line up with TRBD2. In germline, CDR1 is LGHDT, CDR2 YNNKEL (reference sequence). The junction had 4 bases not matched to a gene; V was cut back by 3 bases and J by 3 bases. The CDR3 consists of 16 residues. The CDR3 protein is CASSQGGLAGVYEQYF. The CDR3 nucleotides read TGTGCCAGCAGCCAGGGGGGACTAGCGGGGGTCTACGAGCAGTACTTC.

This clone came up a few times. The CDR3, as DNA: TGTGCCAGCAGTTTATTTAGATCTAGCACAGATACGCAGTATTTT. As protein: CASSLFRSSTDTQYF. The V call is TRBV27, the J call TRBJ2-3, with D unclear. Germline V lookup: CDR1 MNHEY, CDR2 SMNVEV (reference sequence). CDR3 length: 15 residues. V shed 1 base and J shed 0 bases, with 8 bases lying between them.

The chain couples TRBV5-1 to TRBJ2-2; D perhaps matches TRBD1 (5 bases). This CDR3 is built from 14 residues. Germline V lookup: CDR1 SGHRS, CDR2 YFSETQ. Trimming took off 5 bases at V and 1 base at J, with 9 bases between the two ends. CDR3 in DNA: TGCGCCAGCAGATACGACAGGAACACCGGGGAGCTGTTTTTT. This encodes CASRYDRNTGELFF.

The sample holds a few counts of this clone. V usage is TRBV5-8 and J usage is TRBJ2-6, with 8 bases identical to TRBD1. Trimming took 9 bases from V and 0 from J; bases not matched to a gene: 8. The length of the CDR3 is 16 residues. The V gene's germline CDR1 is SGHTS and CDR2 YDEGEE. DNA for the CDR3: TGTGCCAACGGACAGGGCACACTCTCTGGGGCCAACGTCCTGACTTTC. Translating it yields CANGQGTLSGANVLTF.

V usage is TRBV27 and J usage is TRBJ1-5; a possible D gene is TRBD1 (6 bases). The CDR3 spans 14 residues. Per germline, CDR1 MNHEY and CDR2 SMNVEV (reference sequence). V was shortened by 6 bases and J by 7 bases, with 16 bases between the two germline ends. The CDR3 nucleotides read TGTGCCAGCAGGCCGGGAGTACAGGGACAGCCCCAGCATTTT. Its translation: CASRPGVQGQPQHF.

The CDR3: CASSLGKQGAEETQYF. For the CDR3, the DNA is TGTGCCAGCAGCTTGGGAAAACAGGGGGCGGAAGAGACCCAGTACTTC. The J gene is TRBJ2-5, the V gene TRBV5-8; TRBD1 aligns across 9 bases. The CDR3 is 16 residues long. CDR1 is SGHTS, CDR2 YDEGEE, per germline. Trimming removed 0 bases from V and 3 bases from J; junction bases left unmatched: 6.

This clone was counted a few times. CDR3 region: CASSLEGSYEQYF. DNA for the CDR3: TGCGCCAGCAGCTTGGAAGGGAGTTACGAGCAGTACTTC. The chain couples TRBV5-1 to TRBJ2-7; D might be TRBD2 (5 bases). CDR3 length equals 13 residues. The V and J ends lost 0 bases and 4 bases respectively, with 8 bases between them. Germline V lookup: CDR1 SGHRS, CDR2 YFSETQ.

This chain uses TRBV28 with TRBJ1-1; D is uncertain. Trimming took 2 bases from V and 6 from J, leaving 7 bases between them. Looked up from germline, CDR1 is MDHEN and CDR2 is SYDVKM. The CDR3 has 12 amino acids. As DNA, the CDR3 is TGTGCCAGCAGTTTAAAGTTTTCTGAAGCTTTCTTT. As protein: CASSLKFSEAFF.

About this clone itself: The junction does not match germline at one end; this may be a read error. This chain uses TRBV3-1 (or the pseudogene TRBV3-2) with TRBJ1-6, with no clear D. Germline V gene lookup returns CDR1 LGHDT and CDR2 YNNKEL (reference sequence). The CDR3 totals 16 residues. The CDR3 here is CASSQVPGSYNSPLHF. The DNA of the CDR3 is TGTGCCAGCAGCCAAGTACCCGGGTCCTACAATTCACCCCTCCACTTT.

This chain connects TRBV5-1 to TRBJ2-1; D possibly corresponds to TRBD2 (6 bases). The ends were cut back, 4 bases at V and 3 bases at J, with 14 bases in the middle. Germline V gene lookup returns CDR1 SGHRS and CDR2 YFSETQ. The CDR3 is 15 amino acids. CDR3 in amino acids: CASSPVPGDYNEQFF. The DNA of the CDR3 is TGCGCCAGCAGCCCTGTACCGGGGGACTACAATGAGCAGTTCTTC.

This clone was seen only once. The CDR3 here is CASSRGGHTDTQYF. The DNA for the CDR3 is TGCGCCAGCAGCCGGGGGGGCCACACAGATACGCAGTATTTT. The gene calls are TRBV5-1 and TRBJ2-3; 8 bases match TRBD2. This CDR3 region has 14 residues. The ends lost 4 bases at V and 2 bases at J; junction bases unmatched: 3. CDR1 is SGHRS and CDR2 is YFSETQ in the germline V gene.

The chain has TRBV4-3 and TRBJ1-1; a weak D match, TRBD1 (5 bases). Germline loops: CDR1 LGHNA, CDR2 YSLEER. V was shortened by 0 bases and J by 8 bases, with 16 bases between the two germline ends. This CDR3 has 15 amino acids. The CDR3 region has the DNA TGCGCCAGCAGCCAAGATATTCAGGGAATGGCCGAAGCTTTCTTT. This encodes CASSQDIQGMAEAFF.

The CDR3 protein is CASSLAQGVTPYNEQFF. CDR3 nucleotide sequence: TGTGCCAGCAGCCTGGCCCAGGGAGTAACCCCCTACAATGAGCAGTTCTTC. The chain couples TRBV14 to TRBJ2-1; D possibly matches TRBD1 or TRBD2 (5 bases each). Germline CDR1 is SGHDN and CDR2 is FVKESK. The CDR3 is 17 residues long. Trimming cost V 4 bases and J 2 bases, with 18 bases left between them.

The chain carries TRBV11-2 and TRBJ2-5, with D uncertain. The CDR3 has 13 amino acids. The germline V and J ends were trimmed by 5 bases and 0 bases, with 7 bases remaining between them. Per germline, CDR1 SGHAT and CDR2 FQNNGV. The CDR3 coding sequence is TGTGCCAGCAGCAGACCGTACCAAGAGACCCAGTACTTC. This translates into CASSRPYQETQYF.

The chain employs TRBV7-8 and TRBJ2-7; D not certain. The CDR3 length is 15 residues. Germline values: CDR1 SGHVS, CDR2 FQNEAQ. The germline V and J ends were trimmed by 1 base and 3 bases, with 13 bases remaining between them. CDR3: CASSLVWQLDYEQYF. CDR3 DNA: TGTGCCAGCAGCTTAGTTTGGCAGTTGGACTACGAGCAGTACTTC.

The chain joins TRBV2 to TRBJ1-6; D uncertain. V lost 7 bases and J lost 8, with 12 bases in between. Germline CDR1 SNHLY, CDR2 FYNNEI. There are 13 residues in the CDR3. The CDR3 DNA is TGTGCCAGCATAGAATATCGGGATTCACCCCTCCACTTT. Its translation is CASIEYRDSPLHF.

The V call is TRBV6-2 or TRBV6-3, the J call TRBJ2-6; no firm D call. The V end was cut by 6 bases, the J end by 0 bases, with 9 bases between. The CDR3 consists of 15 residues. Germline loops: CDR1 MNHEY, CDR2 SVGEGT. CDR3 sequence (DNA): TGTGCCAGCAGCAACAGCTACTCTGGGGCCAACGTCCTGACTTTC. Translating it yields CASSNSYSGANVLTF.

V and J are TRBV5-1 and TRBJ2-1, with 11 nucleotides matching TRBD2. The CDR3 has 15 residues. CDR1 is SGHRS, CDR2 YFSETQ, per germline. Trimming cost V 6 bases and J 9 bases; bases outside gene matches: 11. The CDR3 protein is CASTWGLADWPEQFF. Here the CDR3 DNA reads TGCGCCAGCACCTGGGGACTAGCGGACTGGCCTGAGCAGTTCTTC.

This clone occurred a few times. The CDR3 is CASSLTGGVGTEAFF. CDR3 coding DNA: TGCGCCAGCAGCTTGACAGGGGGGGTTGGCACTGAAGCTTTCTTT. The chain employs TRBV5-1 and TRBJ1-1; 8 nucleotides line up with TRBD1. The CDR3 sequence is 15 residues long. Per the germline V gene, CDR1 is SGHRS and CDR2 is YFSETQ. Trimming cost V 1 base and J 4 bases; bases outside gene matches: 6.

The V and J genes are TRBV15 and TRBJ1-3; the D is unclear. Deletions cut 0 bases from V and 4 bases from J, with 7 bases between. The CDR3 length is 14 residues. Germline CDR1 is LNHNV and CDR2 is YYDKDF (reference sequence). CDR3 sequence: CATSREGPGNTIYF. CDR3 sequence (DNA): TGTGCCACCAGCAGAGAGGGTCCGGGAAACACCATATATTTT.

The V and J genes are TRBV9 and TRBJ2-2; D gene unclear. With 0 bases removed from V and 4 bases from J, the gap between germline ends came to 10 bases. The CDR3 runs 15 residues. The germline gives CDR1 SGDLS, CDR2 YYNGEE. CDR3 residues: CASSVGRGSTGELFF. The CDR3 DNA sequence: TGTGCCAGCAGCGTAGGGAGAGGATCCACCGGGGAGCTGTTTTTT.

This clone was picked up one time. The CDR3 DNA follows: TGTGCCAGCAGCTTAGATTTAGAGGCTAACTATGGCTACACCTTC. Its protein product is CASSLDLEANYGYTF. The rearrangement links TRBV11-2 to TRBJ1-2; D unresolved. The CDR3 extends over 15 amino acids. Germline CDR1 and CDR2: SGHAT and FQNNGV. V was trimmed by 0 bases and J by 0 bases, leaving 8 bases between them. The full variable domain, rest sourced from reference TRBV11-2 and TRBJ1-2, is EAGVAQSPRYKIIEKRQSVAFWCNPISGHATLYWYQQILGQGPKLLIQFQNNGVVDDSQLPKDRFSAERLKGVDSTLKIQPAKLEDSAVYLCASSLDLEANYGYTFGSGTRLTVV.

The chain has TRBV10-1 and TRBJ2-2; D perhaps matches TRBD2 (5 bases). From germline, CDR1 is WNHNN and CDR2 SYGVQD (reference sequence). CDR3 length: 14 amino acids. V gave up 5 bases and J gave up 5 bases, with 12 bases separating them. The CDR3 region is CASSHDRETGELFF. DNA of the CDR3: TGCGCCAGCAGTCACGATAGGGAGACCGGGGAGCTGTTTTTT.

This chain uses TRBV3-1 (or the pseudogene TRBV3-2) with TRBJ2-1, with 8 bases matching TRBD1. CDR1 and CDR2 (germline): LGHDT, YNNKEL (reference sequence). CDR3 length: 16 residues. Trimming cost V 3 bases and J 6 bases; bases outside gene matches: 10. The chain's CDR3 is CASSHEDRVSLNEQFF. The CDR3 bases are TGTGCCAGCAGCCACGAGGACAGGGTATCTCTCAATGAGCAGTTCTTC.